What follows is one T cell receptor beta chain and its context. Its antigen specificity is not known. The record has no base qualities; no much larger clone is one base away. Library method: RT-PCR. The sequencing machine was an Illumina HiSeq 2500. The public reads were reprocessed in TCRdb via fastp at Q25 and MiXCR, keeping in-frame beta chains. One record per CDR3 amino acid sequence lists the most common genes and DNA. The sample data list about 540,000 distinct CDR3 sequences, and 20% to 25% of these were observed just once. Approximately 3% of the sample goes to the ten largest clones. This sample was included in a study of response to subunit inactivated influenza vaccine (dated 2018 in TCRdb). For context, the study as a whole: Deep quantitative T cell receptor repertoire profiling was used in the study to track responses to a trivalent subunit inactivated influenza vaccine.

The paper as a whole reports these results and caveats: According to the authors, only a limited number of new T cells may be recruited by each seasonal influenza vaccination.

CDR1 and CDR2 (SGHVS, FNYEAQ) derive from the germline V gene. The cysteine opens and the phenylalanine closes a CDR3 of 13 amino acids. Only the CDR3 DNA is retained, 39 bases long and in frame from the first base. V lost 5 bases and J lost 6 bases, and the count of bases not matched to a germline gene is 3. Another study also made use of these data, one on T cells expressing NK-cell markers. As that second study puts it: 5'RACE template switching, by which a universal primer site and unique molecular identifiers were added, was used to make TCR beta cDNA libraries. Roughly 8 donors provided sorted CD3+CD56+NKG2C+, CD3+CD56+NKG2C- and CD3+CD56-NKG2C+ T-cell subsets, whose TCR beta-chain repertoires were profiled. Seven of the eight sequenced donors were HCMV-seropositive and one was HCMV-seronegative. In several experiments an anti-gammadeltaTCR antibody was added to restrict sorting to alphabetaTCR-expressing T cells. In over five donors, the dominant CD3+CD56+NKG2C+ clonotypes were among the top 10 CD8+ clonotypes and accounted for roughly 1.0-7.5% of CD8+ T cells. Those dominant clonotypes were again the most abundant among CD3+CD56-NKG2C+ cells in a handful of donors, at about 25-65%. Whether the expanded NKG2C-expressing T cell clones were specific for HCMV antigens remained unclear. The eight sequenced donors were randomly selected healthy volunteers, three men and five women. HCMV serostatus was determined by detecting HCMV-specific IgG in serum with a commercial ELISA kit. Peripheral blood mononuclear cells were isolated from blood by Ficoll density gradient centrifugation. Magnetic immunoseparation with Miltenyi isolation kits was used to isolate CD4+ and CD8+ T cells from PBMC. Priming for cDNA synthesis came from the TCR beta constant segment, and two successive PCR amplification steps followed. Libraries were sequenced as 2 x 150 bp reads on Illumina HiSeq 2000/2500, MiSeq or NextSeq. MIGEC handled demultiplexing of the reads and grouping by UMI, while MiTCR was used to assemble and quantify clonotypes. To exclude erroneous sequences, only TCR cDNA sequences supported by at least two reads were retained. Downstream repertoire analysis used the tcR package, and clonotypes were matched across fractions by CDR3 nucleotide sequence plus V segment. VDJmatch was used to annotate antigen specificity against VDJdb, with one amino acid substitution in CDR3 permitted.

The chain was built from TRBV7-6 and TRBJ2-1; 8 junctional bases match TRBD1. The input for sequencing was CD4+ T cells sorted from PBMCs, taken 12 days after vaccination. The receptor's source is a man aged 50 to 59 who received an inactivated influenza vaccine. Donor details come from another sample of the same person, matched by shared clones. The nucleotide sequence reads TGTGCCAGCAGCCAACAGGGGGTCAATGAGCAGTTCTTC. It encodes CASSQQGVNEQFF.